The present T cell receptor beta chain was sequenced within a study of blood T cell repertoires in COVID-19. Across the study: Acute and convalescent COVID-19 samples came from the United States, Italy and Spain. PBMCs, B-cell-depleted T cells, or T cells provided the cDNA or gDNA that made up the material.

Source study methods: Reference gene primer amplification gave nucleated cell count estimates. Data came from immunoSEQ multiplex PCR; TCRdb stores just in-frame clones and leaves some out. The V and J calls and clone size were taken over from that table, and D and trimming were inferred from the DNA. Among tens of thousands of clones listed, nearly 90% were seen once. The CDR3 covers 13 residues. V lost 0 bases to trimming and J lost 5 bases, with 9 bases between them. Germline-derived CDR1 and CDR2 are SGHRS and YFSETQ. The TCR comes from a man in his fifties or sixties with acute or convalescent COVID-19. V usage is TRBV5-1 and J usage is TRBJ2-7; D might be TRBD1 (5 bases). The sample comprised peripheral blood. The CDR3 DNA reads TGCGCCAGCAGCTTGGACAGGATTGACGAGCAGTACTTC. Translating it yields CASSLDRIDEQYF.